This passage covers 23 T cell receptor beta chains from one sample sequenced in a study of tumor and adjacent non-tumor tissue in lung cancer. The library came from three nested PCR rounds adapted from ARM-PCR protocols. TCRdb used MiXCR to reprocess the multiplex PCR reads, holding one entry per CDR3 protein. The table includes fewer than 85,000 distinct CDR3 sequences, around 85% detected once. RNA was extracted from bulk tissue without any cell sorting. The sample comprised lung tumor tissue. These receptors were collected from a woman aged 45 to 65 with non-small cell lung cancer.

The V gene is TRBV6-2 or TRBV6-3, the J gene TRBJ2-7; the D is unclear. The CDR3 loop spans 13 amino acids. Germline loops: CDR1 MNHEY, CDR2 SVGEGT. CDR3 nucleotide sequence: TGTACCAACATCCCTGACAATACCTACGAGCAGTACTTC. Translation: CTNIPDNTYEQYF.

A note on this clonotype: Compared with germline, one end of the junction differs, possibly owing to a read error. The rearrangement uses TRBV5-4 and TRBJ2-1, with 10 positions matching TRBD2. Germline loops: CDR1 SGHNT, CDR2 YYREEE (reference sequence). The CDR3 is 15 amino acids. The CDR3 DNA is TGTGTCAGCAGCCCCGCTAGCGGGAGTTTCAATGAGCGGTTCTTC. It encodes CVSSPASGSFNERFF.

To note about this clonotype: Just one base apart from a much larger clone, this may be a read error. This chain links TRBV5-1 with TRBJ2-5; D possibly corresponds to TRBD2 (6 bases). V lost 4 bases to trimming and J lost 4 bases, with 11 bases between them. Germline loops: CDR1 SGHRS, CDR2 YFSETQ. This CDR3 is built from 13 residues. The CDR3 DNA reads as TGCGCCAGCAGCCGGGACGGGGGAGAGACCCAGTACTTC. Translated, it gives CASSRDGGETQYF.

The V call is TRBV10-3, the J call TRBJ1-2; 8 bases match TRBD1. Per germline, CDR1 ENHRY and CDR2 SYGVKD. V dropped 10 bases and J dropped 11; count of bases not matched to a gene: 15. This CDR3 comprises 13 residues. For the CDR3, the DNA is TGTGCCACCACAGGGGGAAGATACAGTGCATACACCTTC. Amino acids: CATTGGRYSAYTF.

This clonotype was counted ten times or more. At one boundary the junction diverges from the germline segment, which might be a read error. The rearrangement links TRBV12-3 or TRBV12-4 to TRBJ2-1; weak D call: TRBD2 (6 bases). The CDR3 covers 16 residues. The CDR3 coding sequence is TGTGCCAGCAGTCCCTTATCGGGAGTAGGCTACAATGAGCGGTTCTTC. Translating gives CASSPLSGVGYNERFF.

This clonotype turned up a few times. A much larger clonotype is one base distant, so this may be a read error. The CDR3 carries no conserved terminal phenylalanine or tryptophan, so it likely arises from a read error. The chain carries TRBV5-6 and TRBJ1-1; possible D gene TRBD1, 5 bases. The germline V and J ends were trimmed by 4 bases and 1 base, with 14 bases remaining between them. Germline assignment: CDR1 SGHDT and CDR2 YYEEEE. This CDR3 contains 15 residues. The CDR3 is CASSAEGRKNTEAFL. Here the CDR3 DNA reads TGTGCCAGCAGCGCTGAGGGACGGAAGAACACTGAAGCTTTCCTT.

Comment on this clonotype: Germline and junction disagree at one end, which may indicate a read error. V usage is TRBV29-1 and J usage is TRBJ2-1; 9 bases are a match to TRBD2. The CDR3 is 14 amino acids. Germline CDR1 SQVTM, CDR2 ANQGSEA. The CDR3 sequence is CSGIAGVEYNEHFF. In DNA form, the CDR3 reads TGCAGCGGGATAGCGGGAGTGGAGTACAATGAGCACTTCTTC.

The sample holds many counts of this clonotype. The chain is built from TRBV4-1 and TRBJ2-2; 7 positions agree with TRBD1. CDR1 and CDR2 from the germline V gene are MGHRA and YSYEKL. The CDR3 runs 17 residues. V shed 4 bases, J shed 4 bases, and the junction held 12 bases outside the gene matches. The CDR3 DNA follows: TGCGCCAGCAGCCCCCTAACAGGGGTTTTGGTCACCGGGGAGCTGTTTTTT. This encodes CASSPLTGVLVTGELFF.

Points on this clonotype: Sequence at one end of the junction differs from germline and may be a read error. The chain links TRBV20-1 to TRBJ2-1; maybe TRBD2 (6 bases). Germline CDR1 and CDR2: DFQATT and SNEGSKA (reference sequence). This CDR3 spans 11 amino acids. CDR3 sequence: CCALSTGTPIF. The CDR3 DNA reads TGCTGTGCTTTAAGCACTGGGACTCCTATCTTC.

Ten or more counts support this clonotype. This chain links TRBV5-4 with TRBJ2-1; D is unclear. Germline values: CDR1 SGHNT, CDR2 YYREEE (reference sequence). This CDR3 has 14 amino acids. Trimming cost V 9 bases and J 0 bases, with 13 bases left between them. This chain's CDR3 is CATSGVSSYNEQFF. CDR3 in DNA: TGTGCCACCTCTGGGGTCAGCTCCTACAATGAGCAGTTCTTC.

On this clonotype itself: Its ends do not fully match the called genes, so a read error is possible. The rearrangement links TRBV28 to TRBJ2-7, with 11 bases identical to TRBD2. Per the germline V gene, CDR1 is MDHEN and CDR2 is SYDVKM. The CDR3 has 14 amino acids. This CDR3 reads CASSRLAGGHEHYF. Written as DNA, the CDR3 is TGCGCCAGCAGTCGGCTAGCGGGAGGACACGAGCACTACTTC.

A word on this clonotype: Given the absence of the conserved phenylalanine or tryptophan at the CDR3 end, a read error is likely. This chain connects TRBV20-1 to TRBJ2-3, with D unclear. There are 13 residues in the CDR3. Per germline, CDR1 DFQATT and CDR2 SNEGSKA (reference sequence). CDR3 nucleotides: TGCAGTGCTAGCTCCGTAAGCACAGATATGCAGTATGTT. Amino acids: CSASSVSTDMQYV.

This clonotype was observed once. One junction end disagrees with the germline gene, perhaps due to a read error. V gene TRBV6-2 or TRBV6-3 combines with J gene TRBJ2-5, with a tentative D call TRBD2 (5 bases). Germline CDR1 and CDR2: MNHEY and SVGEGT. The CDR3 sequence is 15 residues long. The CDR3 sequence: CSTETLTRPGETQYF. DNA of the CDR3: TGTTCCACCGAGACTCTTACCCGACCCGGGGAGACCCAATACTTC.

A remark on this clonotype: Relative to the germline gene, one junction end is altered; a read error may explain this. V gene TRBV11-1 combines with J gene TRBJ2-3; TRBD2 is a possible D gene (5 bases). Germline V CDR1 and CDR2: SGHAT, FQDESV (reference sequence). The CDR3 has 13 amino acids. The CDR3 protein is CAGRGIGMDTQYF. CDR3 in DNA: TGTGCCGGCAGAGGGATAGGGATGGACACGCAGTATTTT. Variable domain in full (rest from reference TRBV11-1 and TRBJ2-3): EAEVAQSPRYKITEKSQAVAFWCDPISGHATLYWYRQILGQGPELLVQFQDESVVDDSQLPKDRFSAERLKGVDSTLKIQPAELGDSAMYLCAGRGIGMDTQYFGPGTRLTVL.

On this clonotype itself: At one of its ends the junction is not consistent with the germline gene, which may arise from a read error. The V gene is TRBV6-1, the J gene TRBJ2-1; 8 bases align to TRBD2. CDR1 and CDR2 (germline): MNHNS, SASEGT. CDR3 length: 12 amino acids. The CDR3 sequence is CAGSKGTRGQFF. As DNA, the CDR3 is TGTGCCGGCAGTAAGGGGACTAGGGGACAGTTCTTC.

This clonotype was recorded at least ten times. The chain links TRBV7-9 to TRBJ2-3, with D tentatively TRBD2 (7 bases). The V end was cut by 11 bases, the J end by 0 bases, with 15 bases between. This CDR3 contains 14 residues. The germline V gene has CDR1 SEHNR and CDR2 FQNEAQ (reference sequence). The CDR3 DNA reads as TGTGCCGGACAGCGGGACCGAAGCACAGATACGCAGTATTTT. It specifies CAGQRDRSTDTQYF.

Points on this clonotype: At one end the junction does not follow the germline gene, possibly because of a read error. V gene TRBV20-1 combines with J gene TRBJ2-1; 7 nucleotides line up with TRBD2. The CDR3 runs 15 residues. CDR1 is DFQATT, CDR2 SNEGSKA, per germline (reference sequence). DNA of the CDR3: TGCAGTGTTAGAGCAACTAGCGCGACCTACAATGAGCAGTTCTTC. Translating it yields CSVRATSATYNEQFF.

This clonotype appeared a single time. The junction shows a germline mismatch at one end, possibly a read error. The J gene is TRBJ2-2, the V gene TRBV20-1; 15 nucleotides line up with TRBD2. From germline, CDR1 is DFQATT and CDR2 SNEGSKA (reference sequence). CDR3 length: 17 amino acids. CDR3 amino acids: CSTPGLAGGRDTGELFF. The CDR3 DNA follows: TGTAGTACACCGGGACTAGCGGGAGGCCGGGACACCGGGGAGCTGTTTTTT.

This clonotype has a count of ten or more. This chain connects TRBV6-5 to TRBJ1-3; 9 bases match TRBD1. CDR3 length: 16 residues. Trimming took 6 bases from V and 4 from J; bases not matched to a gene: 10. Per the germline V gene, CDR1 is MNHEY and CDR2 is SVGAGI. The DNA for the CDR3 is TGTGCCAGCAGCAGACAGGGGGGATCCGTAGGAAACACCATATATTTT. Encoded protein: CASSRQGGSVGNTIYF.

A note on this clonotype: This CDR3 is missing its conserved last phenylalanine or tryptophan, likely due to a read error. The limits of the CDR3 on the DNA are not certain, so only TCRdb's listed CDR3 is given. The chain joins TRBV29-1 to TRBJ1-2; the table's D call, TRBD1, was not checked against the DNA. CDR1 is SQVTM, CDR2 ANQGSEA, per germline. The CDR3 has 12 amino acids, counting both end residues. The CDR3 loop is CSALGGDYGYTS.

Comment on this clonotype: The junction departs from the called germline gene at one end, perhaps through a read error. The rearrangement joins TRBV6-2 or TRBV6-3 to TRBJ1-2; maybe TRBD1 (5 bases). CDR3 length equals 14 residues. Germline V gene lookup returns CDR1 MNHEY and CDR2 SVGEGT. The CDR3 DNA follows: TGTGTCAGCAGTTACCAGGGATATAACTATGGCTACACCTTC. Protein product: CVSSYQGYNYGYTF.

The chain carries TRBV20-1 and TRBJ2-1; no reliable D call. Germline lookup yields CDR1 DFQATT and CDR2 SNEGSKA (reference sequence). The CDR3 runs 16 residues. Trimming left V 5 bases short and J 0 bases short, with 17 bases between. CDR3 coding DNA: TGCAGTGCTCCCATTAGGCGGTCGAGCTCCTACAATGAGCAGTTCTTC. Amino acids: CSAPIRRSSSYNEQFF.

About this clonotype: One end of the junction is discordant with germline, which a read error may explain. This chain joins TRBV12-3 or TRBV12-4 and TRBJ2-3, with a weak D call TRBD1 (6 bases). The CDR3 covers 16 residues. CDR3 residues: CASSFKGTGSRDTQYF. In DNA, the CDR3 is TGTGCCAGCAGTTTTAAGGGAACAGGGAGCAGAGATACGCAGTATTTT.